The 29 T cell receptor beta chains listed next were all sequenced from one sample in a study of neurological immune-mediated disorders. Each CDR3 protein gets one entry after TCRdb re-called the 5' RACE reads with MiXCR. The data hold roughly 31,000 distinct CDR3 sequences, with under 30% observed a single time. The sequenced sample was CD4+ T cells from blood. These receptor sequences come from a man aged 50 to 60 with HTLV-1-associated myelopathy (HAM/TSP).

This clonotype was picked up many times. The chain employs TRBV14 and TRBJ2-6; D is ambiguous. CDR3 length equals 14 residues. Trimming removed 4 bases from V and 4 bases from J, with 8 bases in between. Germline V gene data show CDR1 as SGHDN and CDR2 as FVKESK. CDR3 in amino acids: CASSPQWGANVLTF. DNA for the CDR3: TGTGCCAGCAGCCCGCAATGGGGGGCCAACGTCCTGACTTTC. Full variable domain (remainder filled in from reference TRBV14 and TRBJ2-6): EAGVTQFPSHSVIEKGQTVTLRCDPISGHDNLYWYRRVMGKEIKFLLHFVKESKQDESGMPNNRFLAERTGGTYSTLKVQPAELEDSGVYFCASSPQWGANVLTFGAGSRLTVL.

This clonotype was counted at least ten times. This sequence joins TRBV12-3 or TRBV12-4 and TRBJ1-1; possibly TRBD1 for D (5 bases). There are 16 residues in the CDR3. V lost 5 bases to trimming and J lost 4 bases, with 20 bases between them. CDR3 region: CASSPGSRGLGTEAFF. CDR3 bases: TGTGCCAGCAGTCCAGGGAGTCGAGGACTAGGCACTGAAGCTTTCTTT.

This clonotype was observed once. The J gene is TRBJ2-7, the V gene TRBV11-2; possibly TRBD1 or TRBD2 for D (7 bases each). Germline assignment: CDR1 SGHAT and CDR2 FQNNGV. This CDR3 has 16 amino acids. The ends were cut back, 5 bases at V and 4 bases at J, with 21 bases in the middle. DNA of the CDR3: TGTGCCAGCAGCCTCCAGGGGGGGGACTTAGGTTACGAGCAGTACTTC. This gives the protein CASSLQGGDLGYEQYF.

This chain links TRBV3-1 with TRBJ2-4; TRBD1 is a possible D gene (6 bases). V was cut by 0 bases and J by 3 bases, with 15 bases left in between. The CDR3 runs to 17 residues. The germline V gene encodes CDR1 LGHDT and CDR2 YNNKEL (reference sequence). The CDR3 here is CASSQDLTGWFKNIQYF. CDR3 in DNA: TGTGCCAGCAGCCAAGATTTGACAGGCTGGTTCAAAAACATTCAGTACTTC.

This clonotype was observed a few times. The rearrangement joins TRBV3-1 to TRBJ2-6; unclear D gene. Trimming shortened V by 5 bases and J by 4 bases, and 12 bases separated the two germline ends. The CDR3 contains 15 residues. Germline V gives CDR1 LGHDT, CDR2 YNNKEL (reference sequence). CDR3 coding DNA: TGTGCCAGCAGCGGACGGGTGTGGGGGGCCAACGTCCTGACTTTC. Protein: CASSGRVWGANVLTF.

This clonotype was detected many times. The V gene is TRBV20-1, the J gene TRBJ1-1; possibly TRBD1 for D (6 bases). V lost 2 bases to trimming and J lost 0 bases, with 13 bases between them. The CDR3 is 15 amino acids. In germline, CDR1 is DFQATT, CDR2 SNEGSKA (reference sequence). CDR3 nucleotides: TGCAGTGCTAGAAATGGACAGAAAATGAACACTGAAGCTTTCTTT. This encodes CSARNGQKMNTEAFF.

The table lists this clonotype with many counts. J is TRBJ1-5 and V is TRBV6-1; TRBD1 matches at 7 bases. The CDR3 consists of 14 residues. The germline CDR1 and CDR2 sequences are MNHNS and SASEGT. V lost 5 bases to trimming and J lost 6 bases; unmatched junction nucleotides: 7. The CDR3 DNA reads TGTGCCAGCAGTATAACAGGGGCTGGTCAGCCCCAGCATTTT. Translating gives CASSITGAGQPQHF.

The chain recombines TRBV15 with TRBJ1-6; a possible D gene is TRBD1 (5 bases). Trimming removed 5 bases from V and 7 bases from J, with 9 bases in between. The CDR3 is 13 amino acids. Germline CDR1 is LNHNV and CDR2 is YYDKDF (reference sequence). The CDR3 DNA follows: TGTGCCACCAGCGGGGGGACGAATTCACCCCTCCACTTT. As protein: CATSGGTNSPLHF.

This clonotype was detected ten times or more. The rearrangement uses TRBV5-6 and TRBJ1-2; D call uncertain. The CDR3 extends over 16 amino acids. Trimming removed 2 bases at V and 4 bases at J, with 18 bases between. Germline CDR1 SGHDT, CDR2 YYEEEE. The CDR3 DNA reads TGTGCCAGCAGCTTATGGGGAGTGGACTCTTCCTATGGCTACACCTTC. Encoded protein: CASSLWGVDSSYGYTF.

This clonotype was detected many times. The rearrangement links TRBV5-6 to TRBJ2-7; D gene ambiguous. The CDR3 sequence is 15 residues long. Germline assignment: CDR1 SGHDT and CDR2 YYEEEE. V lost 4 bases to trimming and J lost 4 bases, with 18 bases between them. The CDR3, as DNA: TGTGCCAGCAGCGCCTTACCCAGAACGAATTACGAGCAGTACTTC. Protein: CASSALPRTNYEQYF.

This clonotype was seen at least ten times. J is TRBJ1-2 and V is TRBV29-1, with D perhaps TRBD1 (5 bases). Germline V gives CDR1 SQVTM, CDR2 ANQGSEA. The CDR3 has 11 residues. V gave up 7 bases and J gave up 7 bases, with 13 bases separating them. The CDR3 region has the DNA TGCAGCGGTGACGGGACGCTTGGCTACACCTTC. It encodes CSGDGTLGYTF.

This clonotype was recorded many times. The J gene is TRBJ1-1, the V gene TRBV20-1; D may be TRBD1 (5 bases). Trimming took off 1 base at V and 7 bases at J, with 13 bases between the two ends. The CDR3 contains 13 residues. Germline CDR1 and CDR2: DFQATT and SNEGSKA (reference sequence). The CDR3 DNA reads as TGCAGTGCTAGAGCCCGGGGACGGAGTGAAGCTTTCTTT. Protein sequence: CSARARGRSEAFF.

Ten or more counts support this clonotype. V usage is TRBV25-1 and J usage is TRBJ2-3; possible D gene TRBD2, 6 bases. This CDR3 spans 15 amino acids. Trimming removed 2 bases from V and 0 bases from J, with 9 bases in between. From germline, CDR1 is MGHDK and CDR2 SYGVNS. CDR3 nucleotides: TGTGCCAGCAGTGAAGCGGGGCTAAGCACAGATACGCAGTATTTT. Encoded protein: CASSEAGLSTDTQYF. Variable domain in full (rest from reference TRBV25-1 and TRBJ2-3): EADIYQTPRYLVIGTGKKITLECSQTMGHDKMYWYQQDPGMELHLIHYSYGVNSTEKGDLSSESTVSRIRTEHFPLTLESARPSHTSQYLCASSEAGLSTDTQYFGPGTRLTVL.

This clonotype came up many times. This chain connects TRBV20-1 to TRBJ1-1; D is perhaps TRBD1 (5 bases). The V and J ends lost 3 bases and 1 base respectively, with 12 bases between them. Germline CDR1 is DFQATT and CDR2 is SNEGSKA (reference sequence). The CDR3 contains 14 residues. CDR3 nucleotide sequence: TGCAGTGCTAGGGGAGGGGTTGAGAACACTGAAGCTTTCTTT. This encodes CSARGGVENTEAFF.

This clonotype occurred many times. The chain uses TRBV7-2 and TRBJ2-4, with D possibly being TRBD1 (6 bases). The CDR3 runs to 16 residues. Per the germline V gene, CDR1 is SGHTA and CDR2 is FQGNSA. The ends were cut back, 5 bases at V and 0 bases at J, with 14 bases in the middle. The chain's CDR3 is CASSPRGGIAKNIQYF. The DNA for the CDR3 is TGTGCCAGCAGCCCCAGGGGCGGAATAGCCAAAAACATTCAGTACTTC. Full variable domain (outside the CDR3, taken from reference TRBV7-2 and TRBJ2-4): GAGVSQSPSNKVTEKGKDVELRCDPISGHTALYWYRQSLGQGLEFLIYFQGNSAPDKSGLPSDRFSAERTGGSVSTLTIQRTQQEDSAVYLCASSPRGGIAKNIQYFGAGTRLSVL.

Many counts were recorded for this clonotype. The DNA for the CDR3 is TGTGCCAGCAGTTTTAGCAGGGTGAACACTGAAGCTTTCTTT. This gives the protein CASSFSRVNTEAFF. The V call is TRBV27, the J call TRBJ1-1; the D gene is possibly TRBD1 (5 bases). Deletions cut 3 bases from V and 0 bases from J, with 8 bases between. This CDR3 spans 14 amino acids. The V gene's germline CDR1 is MNHEY and CDR2 SMNVEV (reference sequence).

This clonotype was observed many times. One end of the junction varies from germline; a read error may be responsible. The J gene is TRBJ1-2, the V gene TRBV11-2; D call uncertain. This CDR3 spans 13 amino acids. Per germline, CDR1 SGHAT and CDR2 FQNNGV. CDR3 in DNA: TGTGCCAGCAGATTAGACACCTGGGGAGGCTACACCTTC. Translating gives CASRLDTWGGYTF.

At least ten counts were recorded for this clonotype. J is TRBJ2-7 and V is TRBV3-1; D gene uncertain. CDR1 LGHDT and CDR2 YNNKEL come from the germline V gene (reference sequence). The CDR3 consists of 14 residues. Trimming stripped 1 base from V and 1 base from J, with 8 bases between. The CDR3 protein is CASSQALGSYEQYF. CDR3 DNA sequence: TGTGCCAGCAGCCAAGCTCTTGGGTCCTACGAGCAGTACTTC.

This clonotype has ten or more counts. The J gene is TRBJ1-5, the V gene TRBV12-3 or TRBV12-4; 7 bases fit TRBD1. Trimming cost V 3 bases and J 5 bases; bases outside gene matches: 4. This CDR3 has 14 amino acids. The CDR3 DNA sequence: TGTGCCAGCAGTTTCGACAGGGAGGATCAGCCCCAGCATTTT. As protein: CASSFDREDQPQHF.

The sample holds many counts of this clonotype. The chain couples TRBV20-1 to TRBJ2-4, with TRBD2 matching over 7 bases. The CDR3 spans 13 residues. Germline assignment: CDR1 DFQATT and CDR2 SNEGSKA (reference sequence). V was pared by 5 bases and J by 7 bases, with 8 bases of the junction left unmatched. This chain's CDR3 is CSAPGGLRNIQYF. The CDR3 region has the DNA TGCAGTGCTCCTGGGGGACTAAGGAACATTCAGTACTTC.

This clonotype came up many times. The gene calls are TRBV20-1 and TRBJ2-2; 8 nucleotides match TRBD1. CDR1 is DFQATT and CDR2 is SNEGSKA in the germline V gene (reference sequence). This CDR3 region has 14 residues. V was pared by 4 bases and J by 1 base, with 2 bases of the junction left unmatched. CDR3 in amino acids: CSATGTGNTGELFF. CDR3 sequence (DNA): TGCAGTGCTACCGGGACAGGGAACACCGGGGAGCTGTTTTTT.

For this clonotype: The junction does not match germline at one end; this may be a read error. The chain is built from TRBV3-1 and TRBJ2-2; TRBD1 is a possible D gene (6 bases). CDR1 is LGHDT, CDR2 YNNKEL, per germline (reference sequence). The CDR3 length is 14 residues. DNA of the CDR3: TGTGCCAACAGCCAGCTAGGGGGAGCAGGGGAGCTGTTTTTT. Translation: CANSQLGGAGELFF.

This rearrangement joins TRBV12-3 or TRBV12-4 to TRBJ1-2; tentatively, D is TRBD1 (5 bases). Trimming removed 3 bases from V and 4 bases from J, with 15 bases in between. The CDR3 covers 15 residues. The CDR3 protein is CASSLYSAGLYGYTF. The CDR3 nucleotides read TGTGCCAGCAGTTTGTACTCGGCAGGGCTCTATGGCTACACCTTC.

At least ten counts were recorded for this clonotype. The gene calls are TRBV7-3 and TRBJ2-1; 7 bases match TRBD2. V lost 4 bases and J lost 7; bases outside the gene matches: 10. The CDR3 loop spans 15 amino acids. CDR1 SGHTA and CDR2 FQGTGA come from the germline V gene. The CDR3 loop reads CASSSSGGGGNEQFF. DNA for the CDR3: TGTGCCAGCAGCTCATCGGGGGGTGGAGGGAATGAGCAGTTCTTC.

This clonotype was counted many times. This sequence joins TRBV18 and TRBJ1-5; TRBD1 matches at 11 bases. CDR3 length: 19 amino acids. J lost 2 bases, V lost 4 bases, and 13 bases had no gene match. In germline, CDR1 is KGHSH, CDR2 LQKENI. In nucleotides, the CDR3 is TGTGCCAGCTCACTTACCCCGGGACAGGGGGGAGGGGGCAATCAGCCCCAGCATTTT. This sequence encodes CASSLTPGQGGGGNQPQHF.

This clonotype showed up many times. The chain links TRBV5-5 to TRBJ2-5; tentatively, D is TRBD1 (6 bases). The CDR3 is 16 amino acids. V was clipped by 4 bases and J by 3 bases, with 19 bases between them. The germline V gene encodes CDR1 SGHKS and CDR2 YYEKEE (reference sequence). CDR3 bases: TGTGCCAGCAGCCCATACGTCACGGCAGGGGAAGAGACCCAGTACTTC. Protein: CASSPYVTAGEETQYF.

The table lists this clonotype with many counts. V gene TRBV5-6 combines with J gene TRBJ2-7, with a weak D call TRBD1 (5 bases). CDR1 is SGHDT, CDR2 YYEEEE, per germline. V was cut by 2 bases and J by 10 bases, with 10 bases left in between. This CDR3 region has 11 residues. The DNA of the CDR3 is TGTGCCAGCAGCTTCGACAGTGTACAGTACTTC. It is translated as CASSFDSVQYF.

This clonotype was seen repeatedly, ten times or more. The chain couples TRBV7-3 to TRBJ2-1; TRBD2 is a possible D gene (5 bases). Germline CDR1 reads SGHTA; CDR2 reads FQGTGA. V was trimmed by 5 bases and J by 9 bases, leaving 14 bases between them. The CDR3 runs to 13 residues. This CDR3 is CASSPPGSGEQFF. DNA of the CDR3: TGTGCCAGCAGCCCGCCCGGCAGCGGTGAGCAGTTCTTC. Filled out from reference TRBV7-3 and TRBJ2-1, the complete variable domain reads GAGVSQTPSNKVTEKGKYVELRCDPISGHTALYWYRQSLGQGPEFLIYFQGTGAADDSGLPNDRFFAVRPEGSVSTLKIQRTERGDSAVYLCASSPPGSGEQFFGPGTRLTVL.

The chain joins TRBV5-1 to TRBJ2-7, with D tentatively TRBD1 (6 bases). Trimming stripped 2 bases from V and 7 bases from J, with 13 bases between. CDR3 length: 13 amino acids. From germline, CDR1 is SGHRS and CDR2 YFSETQ. As DNA, the CDR3 is TGCGCCAGCAGCTTTAACACAGGGCGGGAGCAGTACTTC. This encodes CASSFNTGREQYF.